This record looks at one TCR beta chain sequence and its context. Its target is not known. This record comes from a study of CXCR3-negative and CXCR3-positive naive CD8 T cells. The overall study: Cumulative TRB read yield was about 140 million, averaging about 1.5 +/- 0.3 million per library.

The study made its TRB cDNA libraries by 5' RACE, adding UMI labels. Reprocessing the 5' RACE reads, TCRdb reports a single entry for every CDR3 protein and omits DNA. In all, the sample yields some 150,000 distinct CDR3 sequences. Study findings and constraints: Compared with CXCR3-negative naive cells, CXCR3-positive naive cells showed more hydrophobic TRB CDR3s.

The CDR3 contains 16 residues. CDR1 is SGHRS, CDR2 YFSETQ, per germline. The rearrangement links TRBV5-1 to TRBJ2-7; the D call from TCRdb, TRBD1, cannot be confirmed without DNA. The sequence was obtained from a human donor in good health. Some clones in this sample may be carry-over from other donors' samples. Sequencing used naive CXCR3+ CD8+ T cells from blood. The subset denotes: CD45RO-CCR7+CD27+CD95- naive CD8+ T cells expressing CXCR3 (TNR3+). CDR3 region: CASSLGHRTPSYEQYF.